Below, 27 T cell receptor beta chains from the same sample are listed, as sequenced in a study of T-cell reconstitution after alpha-beta-depleted transplantation in children (dated by TCRdb to about 2016). The sample's treatment or condition, from its label and the paper: allogeneic hematopoietic cell transplantation with graft depleted of TCRalphabeta T cells and CD19 B cells. The method was PCR. For sequencing, an Illumina HiSeq 2500 was employed. TCR libraries were prepared with molecular barcoding, using unique molecular identifiers to normalize TCRbeta repertoire quantification. TCRdb reanalyzed the raw reads on its own, using fastp at Q25 for trimming and MiXCR for clone calling, and kept in-frame beta chains. Each entry merges the rows of one CDR3 protein and shows their most common DNA and genes. Present in this sample are about 70,000 distinct CDR3 sequences, roughly a tenth of which were seen just once. The ten most abundant clones make up roughly 13% of the sample.

Sequencing used PBMCs, obtained before TCRalphabeta/CD19-depleted stem cell transplant. The receptor set was obtained from a boy aged 10-17 years with acute myeloid leukemia, due to receive a stem cell transplant.

The chain employs TRBV18 and TRBJ2-1, with 9 bases identical to TRBD1. With 5 bases clipped from V and 0 bases from J, the junction kept 2 bases outside the gene matches. The germline CDR1 and CDR2 sequences are KGHSH and LQKENI. The CDR3 extends over 15 amino acids. The CDR3 spells CASSSTGGSYNEQFF. CDR3 nucleotide sequence: TGTGCCAGCTCATCGACAGGGGGCTCCTACAATGAGCAGTTCTTC.

This clonotype appeared many times. In nucleotides, the CDR3 is TGTGCCAGCAGTTTAGGGACTCGGGGACTCGATGTCCGCGAGCAGTACTTC. It translates to CASSLGTRGLDVREQYF. This chain uses TRBV27 with TRBJ2-7, with D possibly TRBD2 on 6 matching bases. This CDR3 region has 17 residues. From germline, CDR1 is MNHEY and CDR2 SMNVEV (reference sequence). V was cut by 2 bases and J by 6 bases, with 23 bases left in between.

There are many counts of this clonotype. The gene calls are TRBV7-2 and TRBJ2-2; 12 bases fit TRBD2. The V and J ends lost 2 bases and 1 base, in that order; junction bases with no gene match: 5. The germline V gene has CDR1 SGHTA and CDR2 FQGNSA. CDR3 length equals 18 residues. CDR3 nucleotide sequence: TGTGCCAGCAGCTTACTTGGGACTAGCGGGCTGAACACCGGGGAGCTGTTTTTT. Amino acid sequence: CASSLLGTSGLNTGELFF.

The V call is TRBV7-2, the J call TRBJ2-3; TRBD2 matches 12 bases. J was trimmed by 5 bases and V by 0 bases; bases with no gene match: 9. The CDR3 contains 18 residues. The germline gives CDR1 SGHTA, CDR2 FQGNSA. The CDR3 loop reads CASSLALGLAGGLDTQYF. In DNA form, the CDR3 reads TGTGCCAGCAGCTTAGCGTTGGGGCTAGCGGGAGGGCTAGATACGCAGTATTTT.

There are many counts of this clonotype. The genes are TRBV27 and TRBJ2-5; 7 bases match TRBD1. The germline V gene has CDR1 MNHEY and CDR2 SMNVEV (reference sequence). Trimming removed 4 bases from V and 6 bases from J; junction bases left unmatched: 8. CDR3 length: 14 residues. The CDR3 sequence: CASSSTQGRQTQYF. Written as DNA, the CDR3 is TGTGCCAGCAGTTCGACACAGGGGCGGCAGACCCAGTACTTC.

This clonotype was seen at least ten times. The genes are TRBV7-3 and TRBJ2-1; TRBD2 matches 10 bases. Trimming took 4 bases from V and 0 from J; bases not matched to a gene: 3. The V gene's germline CDR1 is SGHTA and CDR2 FQGTGA. The CDR3 covers 16 residues. CDR3 sequence (DNA): TGTGCCAGCAGCTCACTAGCGGGGAGCTCCTACAATGAGCAGTTCTTC. Translating gives CASSSLAGSSYNEQFF. The variable domain in full, with the rest retrieved from reference TRBV7-3 and TRBJ2-1, is GAGVSQTPSNKVTEKGKYVELRCDPISGHTALYWYRQSLGQGPEFLIYFQGTGAADDSGLPNDRFFAVRPEGSVSTLKIQRTERGDSAVYLCASSSLAGSSYNEQFFGPGTRLTVL.

This clonotype was recorded many times. This CDR3 reads CSAGGKGNQPQHF. The CDR3 DNA follows: TGCAGTGCTGGAGGGAAGGGAAATCAGCCCCAGCATTTT. The chain links TRBV20-1 to TRBJ1-5; D gene uncertain. The CDR3 consists of 13 residues. CDR1 DFQATT and CDR2 SNEGSKA come from the germline V gene (reference sequence). V lost 5 bases, J lost 4 bases, and 12 bases lay in between.

This clonotype was seen repeatedly, ten times or more. The V call is TRBV4-3, the J call TRBJ1-3, with no clear D. This CDR3 is 16 amino acids long. CDR1 is LGHNA, CDR2 YSLEER, per germline. V lost 0 bases and J 0 bases, leaving 9 bases between the germline ends. The CDR3 here is CASSQDQSSSGNTIYF. The CDR3 nucleotides are TGCGCCAGCAGCCAAGATCAAAGTAGCTCTGGAAACACCATATATTTT.

At least ten counts were recorded for this clonotype. The rearrangement uses TRBV16 and TRBJ1-5; 8 nucleotides match TRBD1. The V segment lost 2 bases and the J segment 0 bases; nucleotides outside the gene matches: 0. The germline V gene has CDR1 KGHSY and CDR2 FQNENV. The CDR3 has 15 residues. CDR3 bases: TGTGCCAGCAGCCAAACAGGGGGTAGCAATCAGCCCCAGCATTTT. It yields the protein CASSQTGGSNQPQHF. Looking up the rest from reference TRBV16 and TRBJ1-5 gives the full variable domain: GEEVAQTPKHLVRGEGQKAKLYCAPIKGHSYVFWYQQVLKNEFKFLISFQNENVFDETGMPKERFSAKCLPNSPCSLEIQATKLEDSAVYFCASSQTGGSNQPQHFGDGTRLSIL.

This chain uses TRBV12-3 or TRBV12-4 with TRBJ1-5, with 7 nucleotides matching TRBD1. This CDR3 has 17 amino acids. V was clipped by 1 base and J by 0 bases; unmatched bases: 6. CDR3: CASSLGTGSSSNQPQHF. Here the CDR3 DNA reads TGTGCCAGCAGTTTAGGGACAGGCTCCAGTAGCAATCAGCCCCAGCATTTT.

This clonotype came up many times. The chain recombines TRBV29-1 with TRBJ2-2, with D unresolved. Trimming took off 4 bases at V and 4 bases at J, with 4 bases between the two ends. Looked up from germline, CDR1 is SQVTM and CDR2 is ANQGSEA. This CDR3 is 11 amino acids long. This CDR3 reads CSVGATGELFF. The CDR3 DNA is TGCAGCGTTGGAGCCACCGGGGAGCTGTTTTTT.

Many counts were recorded for this clonotype. The V gene is TRBV27, the J gene TRBJ2-7; a possible D gene is TRBD2 (5 bases). Germline V gene data show CDR1 as MNHEY and CDR2 as SMNVEV (reference sequence). Between the trimmed V and J ends, which lost 5 bases and 7 bases, there was a span of 18 bases. The CDR3 extends over 14 amino acids. The CDR3 reads CASSPRTARGEQYF. In nucleotides, the CDR3 is TGTGCCAGCAGTCCCCGGACTGCCCGAGGGGAGCAGTACTTC.

This clonotype was counted many times. The gene calls are TRBV4-3 and TRBJ2-1; 10 bases fit TRBD2. The germline CDR1 and CDR2 sequences are LGHNA and YSLEER. CDR3 length equals 16 residues. Trimming cost V 4 bases and J 7 bases; bases outside gene matches: 10. CDR3 bases: TGCGCCAGCAGCCTTAGCGGGAGGACCCTCGGGAATGAGCAGTTCTTC. Protein product: CASSLSGRTLGNEQFF.

This clonotype was recorded at least ten times. V is TRBV9 and J is TRBJ1-1; D unresolved. V lost 4 bases, J lost 8 bases, and 9 bases lay in between. The CDR3 totals 11 residues. The germline V gene encodes CDR1 SGDLS and CDR2 YYNGEE. The CDR3 sequence is CASSPGGEAFF. For the CDR3, the DNA is TGTGCCAGCAGCCCCGGAGGAGAAGCTTTCTTT. The variable domain in full, with the rest retrieved from reference TRBV9 and TRBJ1-1, is DSGVTQTPKHLITATGQRVTLRCSPRSGDLSVYWYQQSLDQGLQFLIQYYNGEERAKGNILERFSAQQFPDLHSELNLSSLELGDSALYFCASSPGGEAFFGQGTRLTVV.

Ten or more counts support this clonotype. V is TRBV5-1 and J is TRBJ1-6; no reliable D call. The CDR3 runs to 13 residues. The germline CDR1 and CDR2 sequences are SGHRS and YFSETQ. Trimming removed 4 bases from V and 7 bases from J, with 9 bases in between. The CDR3 region is CASSPGLNSPLHF. In nucleotides, the CDR3 is TGCGCCAGCAGCCCCGGTTTAAATTCACCCCTCCACTTT. Together with reference TRBV5-1 and TRBJ1-6, the CDR3 gives the full variable domain: KAGVTQTPRYLIKTRGQQVTLSCSPISGHRSVSWYQQTPGQGLQFLFEYFSETQRNKGNFPGRFSGRQFSNSRSEMNVSTLELGDSALYLCASSPGLNSPLHFGNGTRLTVT.

There are many counts of this clonotype. This chain links TRBV11-2 with TRBJ1-1, with D possibly matching TRBD1 (5 bases). This CDR3 contains 14 residues. Trimming shortened V by 1 base and J by 0 bases, and 6 bases separated the two germline ends. Germline assignment: CDR1 SGHAT and CDR2 FQNNGV. The CDR3 protein is CASSLAGLNTEAFF. The CDR3 coding sequence is TGTGCCAGCAGCTTAGCAGGGCTGAACACTGAAGCTTTCTTT.

In this sample, this clonotype turned up many times. CDR3 in amino acids: CATSDLTPGHPYGYTF. The CDR3 nucleotides read TGTGCCACCAGTGATTTAACCCCCGGACATCCCTATGGCTACACCTTC. J is TRBJ1-2 and V is TRBV24-1; tentatively, D is TRBD1 (5 bases). Trimming removed 1 base at V and 4 bases at J, with 15 bases between. The germline V gene has CDR1 KGHDR and CDR2 SFDVKD. This CDR3 region has 16 residues.

This clonotype was seen ten or more times. The chain recombines TRBV28 with TRBJ1-1, with TRBD1 identical over 7 bases. CDR1 and CDR2 from the germline V gene are MDHEN and SYDVKM. This CDR3 has 12 residues. Unmatched junction bases numbered 3, after V lost 5 bases and J lost 6 bases. CDR3 DNA sequence: TGTGCCAGCAGTCTGGGGACAGCTGAAGCTTTCTTT. It is translated as CASSLGTAEAFF.

This clonotype was counted many times. The chain employs TRBV6-1 and TRBJ1-6, with TRBD1 matching 9 bases. CDR3 length: 14 residues. CDR1 and CDR2 from the germline V gene are MNHNS and SASEGT. V lost 7 bases, J lost 7 bases, and 5 bases stayed unmatched. The CDR3 DNA reads TGTGCCAGCATCGGCGGGACAGGGAATTCACCCCTCCACTTT. Translating gives CASIGGTGNSPLHF.

This clonotype was counted a few times. A much larger clone is a single base away; this may be a read error. The chain links TRBV20-1 to TRBJ2-1; 9 nucleotides match TRBD2. Germline CDR1 reads DFQATT; CDR2 reads SNEGSKA (reference sequence). This CDR3 comprises 17 residues. DNA of the CDR3: TGCTGTGCTAGGGAAGGACTAGCGTTCCTCTCCTACAATGAGCAGTTCTTC. Its protein is CCAREGLAFLSYNEQFF.

This clonotype occurred a few times. The chain recombines TRBV13 with TRBJ1-4; a possible D gene is TRBD1 (5 bases). Germline V gene lookup returns CDR1 PRHDT and CDR2 FYEKMQ (reference sequence). The V end lost 4 bases, the J end lost 7 bases, and 16 bases lay between the germline ends. The CDR3 spans 15 residues. The CDR3 sequence is CASSSVGAGGEKLFF. CDR3 DNA sequence: TGTGCCAGCAGCTCAGTCGGGGCCGGGGGTGAAAAACTGTTTTTT.

Many counts were recorded for this clonotype. The rearrangement joins TRBV7-9 to TRBJ1-5; 7 nucleotides agree with TRBD1. Looked up from germline, CDR1 is SEHNR and CDR2 is FQNEAQ (reference sequence). V was pared by 1 base and J by 2 bases, with 8 bases of the junction left unmatched. The CDR3 consists of 17 residues. The CDR3 here is CASSLGTGGFRNQPQHF. The DNA of the CDR3 is TGTGCCAGCAGCTTAGGGACAGGTGGGTTTCGCAATCAGCCCCAGCATTTT.

This clonotype came up once. The chain is built from TRBV20-1 and TRBJ2-6; tentative D call: TRBD1 (5 bases). Germline V gives CDR1 DFQATT, CDR2 SNEGSKA (reference sequence). Trimming pared 3 bases from V and 2 bases from J, leaving 14 bases between. The CDR3 sequence is 16 residues long. The CDR3 loop reads CSASHHAGPGANVLTF. DNA for the CDR3: TGCAGTGCTAGTCATCACGCAGGGCCTGGGGCCAACGTCCTGACTTTC.

The chain recombines TRBV20-1 with TRBJ2-3, with D uncertain. This CDR3 comprises 13 residues. The V and J ends lost 2 bases and 2 bases respectively, with 8 bases between them. The germline CDR1 and CDR2 sequences are DFQATT and SNEGSKA (reference sequence). This CDR3 is CSARIPLTDTQYF. As DNA, the CDR3 is TGCAGTGCTAGAATACCTCTCACAGATACGCAGTATTTT.

The DNA for the CDR3 is TGCAGTGCAGGACCCGCAGGGGCAGGAACTAATGAAAAACTGTTTTTT. As protein: CSAGPAGAGTNEKLFF. This sequence joins TRBV20-1 and TRBJ1-4; tentatively, D is TRBD1 (6 bases). CDR3 length: 16 amino acids. The germline V gene encodes CDR1 DFQATT and CDR2 SNEGSKA (reference sequence). V shed 6 bases and J shed 1 base, with 18 bases lying between them.

Here the CDR3 reads CASSRLSSNTGELFF. Here the CDR3 DNA reads TGCGCCAGCAGCCGGCTGTCCTCGAACACCGGGGAGCTGTTTTTT. The gene calls are TRBV5-1 and TRBJ2-2; D is uncertain. Trimming removed 4 bases at V and 0 bases at J, with 10 bases between. The CDR3 runs to 15 residues. From germline, CDR1 is SGHRS and CDR2 YFSETQ.

This clonotype was observed at least ten times. The rearrangement links TRBV12-3 or TRBV12-4 to TRBJ2-6; no clear D. The CDR3 loop spans 13 amino acids. V lost 8 bases to trimming and J lost 1 base, with 6 bases between them. CDR3: CASGWSGANVLTF. The DNA of the CDR3 is TGTGCCAGCGGCTGGTCTGGGGCCAACGTCCTGACTTTC.